A selection of T cell receptor beta chains follows, all from one sample in a study of response to subunit inactivated influenza vaccine. TCRdb re-derived calls from the RT-PCR reads in MiXCR, one entry per CDR3 protein. The sample yields approximately 530,000 distinct CDR3 sequences, approximately 7.3% seen once. The starting material was PBMCs from blood, obtained around 2 years after vaccination. The source is a man aged 50-75 years who received an inactivated influenza vaccine. Both conserved end residues are part of each CDR3. Fields, in order: clone size, V gene, D gene, J gene, CDR3 DNA, CDR3 protein. D genes are given only for firm matches. Where a row states a size, it is once, few, many or the class of an expanded clone; other rows omit it.

size: .
V: TRBV3-1
D: .
J: TRBJ2-7
DNA: TGTGCCAGCAGCCAAGGTCCGGGACAACCCTACGAGCAGTACTTC
CDR3: CASSQGPGQPYEQYF

size: .
V: TRBV10-3
D: .
J: TRBJ2-2
DNA: TGTGCCATCAGTGGACAGGACCCCGGGGAGCTGTTTTTT
CDR3: CAISGQDPGELFF

size: .
V: TRBV18
D: .
J: TRBJ2-3
DNA: TGTGCCAGCTCACCACAAACTAGCACAGATACGCAGTATTTT
CDR3: CASSPQTSTDTQYF

size: few
V: TRBV5-1
D: TRBD1
J: TRBJ1-1
DNA: TGCGCCAGCAAGGAGGGGGCCCTCATGAACACTGAAGCTTTCTTT
CDR3: CASKEGALMNTEAFF

size: few
V: TRBV7-3
D: .
J: TRBJ2-2
DNA: TGTGCCAGCAGCTCCCCCCCCGGTCAAAACACCGGGGAGCTGTTTTTT
CDR3: CASSSPPGQNTGELFF

size: .
V: TRBV11-3
D: TRBD1
J: TRBJ2-7
DNA: TGTGCCAGCCTAGGGACAGGCGACTACGAGCAGTACTTC
CDR3: CASLGTGDYEQYF

size: many
V: TRBV2
D: TRBD2
J: TRBJ2-3
DNA: TGTGCCAGCAATGGACTAGCGGGATCCACAGATACGCAGTATTTT
CDR3: CASNGLAGSTDTQYF

size: few
V: TRBV10-3
D: .
J: TRBJ1-5
DNA: TGTGCCATCAGTGAGGCCAGGGAAATTGGTGGCAATCAGCCCCAGCATTTT
CDR3: CAISEAREIGGNQPQHF

size: many
V: TRBV19
D: TRBD1
J: TRBJ1-5
DNA: TGTGCCAGTAGTCCATGGGACAGGGAGAATCAGCCCCAGCATTTT
CDR3: CASSPWDRENQPQHF

size: many
V: TRBV20-1
D: TRBD1
J: TRBJ1-5
DNA: TGCAGTGCTAGAACAGGGGGGCAGCCCCAGCATTTT
CDR3: CSARTGGQPQHF

size: many
V: TRBV10-3
D: .
J: TRBJ2-1
DNA: TGTGCCATCGGCAGGGACTTCTACAATGAGCAGTTCTTC
CDR3: CAIGRDFYNEQFF

size: .
V: TRBV27
D: TRBD1
J: TRBJ1-1
DNA: TGTGCCAGCAGTTTCGACAGGGGAGTAGGCGGCACTGAAGCTTTCTTT
CDR3: CASSFDRGVGGTEAFF

size: many
V: TRBV12-3/TRBV12-4
D: .
J: TRBJ2-3
DNA: TGTGCCAGCAGCTTGAGTCGCACAGATACGCAGTATTTT
CDR3: CASSLSRTDTQYF

size: .
V: TRBV7-9
D: .
J: TRBJ1-6
DNA: TGTGCCAGCAGCTTCGACGGTGCCGGTAATTCACCCCTCCACTTT
CDR3: CASSFDGAGNSPLHF

size: few
V: TRBV24-1
D: TRBD1
J: TRBJ1-2
DNA: TGTGCCACCAGTGATACCGGGACAGGGACTGGCTACACCTTC
CDR3: CATSDTGTGTGYTF

size: few
V: TRBV20-1
D: TRBD1
J: TRBJ2-5
DNA: TGCAGTGCTAGTCCCCCAACAGGGGCGGACCAAGAGACCCAGTACTTC
CDR3: CSASPPTGADQETQYF

size: .
V: TRBV7-2
D: .
J: TRBJ1-1
DNA: TGTGCTATCCAGCGCATGGGCAGGACGAACACTGAAGCTTTCTTT
CDR3: CAIQRMGRTNTEAFF

size: .
V: TRBV20-1
D: TRBD2
J: TRBJ2-4
DNA: TGCAGTGCTAGAGATCTAGGGCGGGAGTACATCAAAAACATTCAGTACTTC
CDR3: CSARDLGREYIKNIQYF

size: .
V: TRBV30
D: TRBD1
J: TRBJ2-2
DNA: TGTGCCTGGAGTGCACAGGGGGCCGCCGGGGAGCTGTTTTTT
CDR3: CAWSAQGAAGELFF

size: many
V: TRBV20-1
D: .
J: TRBJ2-7
DNA: TGCAGTGCTAGAGAAAGCGGGTGGGCCTACGAGCAGTACTTC
CDR3: CSARESGWAYEQYF

size: .
V: TRBV20-1
D: .
J: TRBJ2-4
DNA: TGCAGTGCTAGGTTCCCGACGGTAAACATTCAGTACTTC
CDR3: CSARFPTVNIQYF

size: .
V: TRBV3-1
D: .
J: TRBJ2-1
DNA: TGTGCCAGCAACCAAGATTTGGCGAATGAGCAGTTCTTC
CDR3: CASNQDLANEQFF

size: many
V: TRBV5-5
D: .
J: TRBJ1-5
DNA: TGTGCCAGCAGCTTGGAAGGGGGGCGAACGCAGCCCCAGCATTTT
CDR3: CASSLEGGRTQPQHF

size: many
V: TRBV12-3/TRBV12-4
D: TRBD2
J: TRBJ2-3
DNA: TGTGCCAGCAGTTTCCGGGCTGCGGGGGGAGGCTCCACAGATACGCAGTATTTT
CDR3: CASSFRAAGGGSTDTQYF

size: few
V: TRBV20-1
D: .
J: TRBJ1-2
DNA: TGCAGTGCTAGAGATCCCTGGACAGTTTATGGCTACACCTTC
CDR3: CSARDPWTVYGYTF

size: many
V: TRBV29-1
D: TRBD2
J: TRBJ2-5
DNA: TGCAGCGTTGCGGGACTAGCGGGGGTGGGGAGGGAGACCCAGTACTTC
CDR3: CSVAGLAGVGRETQYF

size: .
V: TRBV29-1
D: .
J: TRBJ2-5
DNA: TGCAGCGTTGGCAGGGAGACTCAAGAGACCCAGTACTTC
CDR3: CSVGRETQETQYF

size: many
V: TRBV24-1
D: TRBD2
J: TRBJ2-5
DNA: TGTGCCACCAGTGATGCGGGGGTCCAAGAGACCCAGTACTTC
CDR3: CATSDAGVQETQYF

size: few
V: TRBV5-1
D: .
J: TRBJ1-5
DNA: TGCGCCAGCAGCTTGGGTCGGGCAGCCTCTGAGCCCCAGCATTTT
CDR3: CASSLGRAASEPQHF

size: .
V: TRBV7-2
D: .
J: TRBJ2-4
DNA: TGTGCCAGCAGCTTAGGACCCGGGACGGCAAAAAACATTCAGTACTTC
CDR3: CASSLGPGTAKNIQYF

size: few
V: TRBV28
D: TRBD1
J: TRBJ2-3
DNA: TGTGCCAGCTGGACAGGGGCCCGTTGGGATACGCAGTATTTT
CDR3: CASWTGARWDTQYF

size: many
V: TRBV20-1
D: .
J: TRBJ2-3
DNA: TGCAGTGCTACCCACCGGGACTTAAGCACAGATACGCAGTATTTT
CDR3: CSATHRDLSTDTQYF

size: many
V: TRBV7-2
D: .
J: TRBJ2-7
DNA: TGTGCCAGCAGCTTAGGGTCAGGAGAACCCTCCTACGAGCAGTACTTC
CDR3: CASSLGSGEPSYEQYF

size: .
V: TRBV12-3/TRBV12-4
D: .
J: TRBJ2-7
DNA: TGTGCCAGCAGGCGGGACAGCGACCGGGGGGAGCAGTACTTC
CDR3: CASRRDSDRGEQYF

size: many
V: TRBV10-3
D: .
J: TRBJ2-2
DNA: TGTGCCATCAGTGAGTTCCAGGGGAGCACCGGGGAGCTGTTTTTT
CDR3: CAISEFQGSTGELFF

size: few
V: TRBV20-1
D: TRBD2
J: TRBJ2-7
DNA: TGCAGTGCCCCGCGACTAGCGGGAGGAGGAGAGCAGTACTTC
CDR3: CSAPRLAGGGEQYF

size: many
V: TRBV7-9
D: .
J: TRBJ2-2
DNA: TGTGCCAGCAGCTTAGATGCCTTTTACACCGGGGAGCTGTTTTTT
CDR3: CASSLDAFYTGELFF

size: many
V: TRBV12-3/TRBV12-4
D: .
J: TRBJ2-5
DNA: TGTGCCAGCAAGTTTTGGGGGGAGACCCAGTACTTC
CDR3: CASKFWGETQYF

size: many
V: TRBV28
D: .
J: TRBJ1-1
DNA: TGTGCCAGCAGTTCCGGCCCCGGAGCTTTCTTT
CDR3: CASSSGPGAFF

size: .
V: TRBV29-1
D: TRBD2
J: TRBJ2-7
DNA: TGCAGCGCCCGGACCCCCGGGGGGACCTACGAGCAGTACTTC
CDR3: CSARTPGGTYEQYF

size: few
V: TRBV5-6
D: .
J: TRBJ1-4
DNA: TGTGCCAGCAGCACCTTTGGCTTTGGGGGCACTAATGAAAAACTGTTTTTT
CDR3: CASSTFGFGGTNEKLFF

size: .
V: TRBV20-1
D: .
J: TRBJ2-1
DNA: TGCGGTGCTAGCCCCTCAATCCATGAGCAGTTCTTC
CDR3: CGASPSIHEQFF

size: few
V: TRBV20-1
D: .
J: TRBJ1-4
DNA: TGCAGTGCTAGAGATTCGGGTGGAGTAGGTGAAAAACTGTTTTTT
CDR3: CSARDSGGVGEKLFF

size: few
V: TRBV7-2
D: .
J: TRBJ2-3
DNA: TGTGCCAGCAGCTTACCGGCGAAGGTTCCAGATACGCAGTATTTT
CDR3: CASSLPAKVPDTQYF

size: many
V: TRBV29-1
D: TRBD1
J: TRBJ2-1
DNA: TGCAGCGTTACAGGGGTCTTCAACTACAATGAGCAGTTCTTC
CDR3: CSVTGVFNYNEQFF

size: .
V: TRBV10-2
D: .
J: TRBJ2-4
DNA: TGCGCCAGCACGAACAGCCTAGCCAAAAACATTCAGTACTTC
CDR3: CASTNSLAKNIQYF

size: many
V: TRBV7-9
D: TRBD1
J: TRBJ1-1
DNA: TGTGCCAGCAGCTTAGATGGGACAGCGAACACTGAAGCTTTCTTT
CDR3: CASSLDGTANTEAFF

size: few
V: TRBV10-1
D: TRBD1
J: TRBJ2-3
DNA: TGCGCCAGCAGCGATCGAGGGACAGGGGGCCCTGATACGCAGTATTTT
CDR3: CASSDRGTGGPDTQYF

size: few
V: TRBV28
D: TRBD1
J: TRBJ2-1
DNA: TGTGCCAGCAGCCGGGACAGGAGGTACAATGAGCAGTTCTTC
CDR3: CASSRDRRYNEQFF

size: few
V: TRBV11-2
D: .
J: TRBJ2-1
DNA: TGTGCCAGCAGCTTAGGGGCGGGATCGATTTACAATGAGCAGTTCTTC
CDR3: CASSLGAGSIYNEQFF

size: few
V: TRBV28
D: .
J: TRBJ2-7
DNA: TGTGCCAGCAGGGACCGGGGAAGGGGCTCCTACGAGCAGTACTTC
CDR3: CASRDRGRGSYEQYF

size: few
V: TRBV20-1
D: .
J: TRBJ1-4
DNA: TGCAGTGCTAGTGTGTGGGAGAGTGAAAAACTGTTTTTT
CDR3: CSASVWESEKLFF

size: .
V: TRBV6-5
D: TRBD1
J: TRBJ2-2
DNA: TGTGCCAGCAGTTACGAGACAGGGTACACCGGGGAGCTGTTTTTT
CDR3: CASSYETGYTGELFF

size: .
V: TRBV18
D: .
J: TRBJ2-1
DNA: TGTGCCAGCTCACCACTGCATCCTTACAATGAGCAGTTCTTC
CDR3: CASSPLHPYNEQFF

size: .
V: TRBV11-2
D: .
J: TRBJ2-1
DNA: TGTGCCAGCAGCTTCTACGGACAAGCGGGTTTCAATGAGCAGTTCTTC
CDR3: CASSFYGQAGFNEQFF

size: many
V: TRBV3-1
D: TRBD2
J: TRBJ2-1
DNA: TGTGCCAGCAGCCATAGTAGCGGGACCAATGAGCAGTTCTTC
CDR3: CASSHSSGTNEQFF

size: .
V: TRBV12-3/TRBV12-4
D: .
J: TRBJ1-2
DNA: TGTGCCAGCAGTTCCGGGGTAGGGAACTATTGGGACTATGGCTACACCTTC
CDR3: CASSSGVGNYWDYGYTF

size: many
V: TRBV7-2
D: TRBD2
J: TRBJ2-1
DNA: TGTGCCAGCAGCTTAGGCCTAGCGGGAGCTGGTGAGCAGTTCTTC
CDR3: CASSLGLAGAGEQFF